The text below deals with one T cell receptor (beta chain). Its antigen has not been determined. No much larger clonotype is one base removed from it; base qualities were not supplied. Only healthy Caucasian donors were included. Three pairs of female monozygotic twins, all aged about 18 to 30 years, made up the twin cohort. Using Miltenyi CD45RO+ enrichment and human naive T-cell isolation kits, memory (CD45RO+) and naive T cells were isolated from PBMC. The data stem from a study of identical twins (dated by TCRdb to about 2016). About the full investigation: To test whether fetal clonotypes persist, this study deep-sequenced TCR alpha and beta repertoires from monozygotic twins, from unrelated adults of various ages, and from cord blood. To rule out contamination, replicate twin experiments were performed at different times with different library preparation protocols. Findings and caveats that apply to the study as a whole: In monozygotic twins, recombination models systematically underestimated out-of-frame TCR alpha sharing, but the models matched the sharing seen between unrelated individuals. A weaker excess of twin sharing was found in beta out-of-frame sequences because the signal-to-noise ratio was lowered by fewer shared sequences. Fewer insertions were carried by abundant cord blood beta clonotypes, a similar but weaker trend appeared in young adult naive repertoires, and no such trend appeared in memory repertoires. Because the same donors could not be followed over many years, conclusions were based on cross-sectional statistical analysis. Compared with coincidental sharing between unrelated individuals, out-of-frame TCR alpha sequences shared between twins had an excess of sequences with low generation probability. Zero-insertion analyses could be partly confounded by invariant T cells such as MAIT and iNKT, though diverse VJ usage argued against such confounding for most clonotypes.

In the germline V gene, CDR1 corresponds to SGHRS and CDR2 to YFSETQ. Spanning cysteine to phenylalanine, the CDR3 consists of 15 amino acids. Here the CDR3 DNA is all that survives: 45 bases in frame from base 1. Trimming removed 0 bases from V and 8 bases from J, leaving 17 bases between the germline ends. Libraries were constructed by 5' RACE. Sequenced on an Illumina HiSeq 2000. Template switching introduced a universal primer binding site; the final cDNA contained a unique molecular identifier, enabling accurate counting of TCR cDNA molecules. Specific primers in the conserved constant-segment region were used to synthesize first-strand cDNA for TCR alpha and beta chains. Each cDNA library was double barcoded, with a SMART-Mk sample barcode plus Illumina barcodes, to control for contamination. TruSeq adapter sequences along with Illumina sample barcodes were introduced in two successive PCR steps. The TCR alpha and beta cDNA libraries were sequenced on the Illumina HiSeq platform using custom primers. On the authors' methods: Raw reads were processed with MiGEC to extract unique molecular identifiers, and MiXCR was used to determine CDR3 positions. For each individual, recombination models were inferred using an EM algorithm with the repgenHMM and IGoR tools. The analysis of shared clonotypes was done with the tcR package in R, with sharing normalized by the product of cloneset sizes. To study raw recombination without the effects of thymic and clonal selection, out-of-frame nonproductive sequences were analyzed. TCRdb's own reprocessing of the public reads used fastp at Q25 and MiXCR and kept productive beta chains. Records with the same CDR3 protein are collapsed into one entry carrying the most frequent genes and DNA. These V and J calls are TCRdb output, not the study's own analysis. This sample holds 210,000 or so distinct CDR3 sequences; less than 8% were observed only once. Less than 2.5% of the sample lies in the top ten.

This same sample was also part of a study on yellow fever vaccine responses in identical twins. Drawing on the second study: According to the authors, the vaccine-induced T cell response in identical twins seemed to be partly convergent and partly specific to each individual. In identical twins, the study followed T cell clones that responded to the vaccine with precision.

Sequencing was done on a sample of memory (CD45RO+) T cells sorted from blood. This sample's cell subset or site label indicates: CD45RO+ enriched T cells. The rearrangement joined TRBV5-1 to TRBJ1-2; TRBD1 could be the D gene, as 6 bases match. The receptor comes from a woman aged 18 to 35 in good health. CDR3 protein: CASSLDGGPVLGYTF. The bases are TGCGCCAGCAGCTTGGATGGGGGCCCGGTTTTAGGCTACACCTTC.